The rows below give T cell receptor beta chains drawn from one sample of a study of cytomegalovirus exposure and HLA in healthy donors. Generated by immunoSEQ multiplex PCR, the TCRdb table keeps only in-frame clones and is missing some. Seen here are 160,000 or so clones, less than 80% observed once, and the top ten hold 2% to 2.5%. Sequenced: PBMCs. Receptor source: a man between 40 and 49 years old in good health and CMV-seronegative. The CDR3 runs from the conserved cysteine through the conserved F or W. A D gene is named only where the DNA matches it firmly. Rows give clone size only sometimes, using once, few, many, or a class for an expanded clone.

D: -; J: TRBJ2-1; V: TRBV11-2; size: -; DNA: TGTGCCAGCAGCGCGGGACTTATGAATGAGCAGTTCTTC; CDR3: CASSAGLMNEQFF
D: -; J: TRBJ2-4; V: TRBV5-6; size: -; DNA: TGTGCCAGCAGCCCCAGGGCCTCACTAGCCAAAAACATTCAGTACTTC; CDR3: CASSPRASLAKNIQYF
D: -; J: TRBJ2-7; V: TRBV28; size: once; DNA: TGTGCCAGCAGTTGGCCGGGACTCTCCTACGAGCAGTACTTC; CDR3: CASSWPGLSYEQYF
D: TRBD1; J: TRBJ1-2; V: TRBV7-2; size: -; DNA: TGTGCCAGCAGCCCCCGACAGGGCGGCGCGTGGGGCTACACCTTC; CDR3: CASSPRQGGAWGYTF
D: TRBD1; J: TRBJ1-2; V: TRBV6-6; size: -; DNA: TGTGCCAGCAGTTACTCTAACGACAGGGACCACACCTTC; CDR3: CASSYSNDRDHTF
D: -; J: TRBJ2-7; V: TRBV28; size: -; DNA: TGTGCCAGCAGTTTATCTTCAGGGATCCGCGAGCAGTACTTC; CDR3: CASSLSSGIREQYF
D: TRBD1; J: TRBJ1-2; V: TRBV6-6; size: -; DNA: TGTGCCAGCAGCCCCGGGACAGGGGTACATGGCTACACCTTC; CDR3: CASSPGTGVHGYTF
D: TRBD2; J: TRBJ2-3; V: TRBV6-5; size: -; DNA: TGTGCCAGCAGTTACTCTTGGACTAGTGGGGATACGCAGTATTTT; CDR3: CASSYSWTSGDTQYF
D: -; J: TRBJ2-7; V: TRBV19; size: -; DNA: TGTGCCAGTAAGGGGCCTGGCTGGGGCCACGAGCAGTACTTC; CDR3: CASKGPGWGHEQYF
D: -; J: TRBJ2-5; V: TRBV27; size: -; DNA: TGTGCCAGCAGTTCAGGGGGGCAAGAGACCCAGTACTTC; CDR3: CASSSGGQETQYF
D: -; J: TRBJ1-2; V: TRBV28; size: -; DNA: TGTGCTAGCGGGGGGGGAGCTAACTATGGCTACACCTTC; CDR3: CASGGGANYGYTF
D: -; J: TRBJ1-2; V: TRBV15; size: -; DNA: TGTGCCACCAGCAGGGATAGGAGGTTTTATGGCTATGGCTACACCTTC; CDR3: CATSRDRRFYGYGYTF
D: -; J: TRBJ1-4; V: TRBV4-2; size: once; DNA: TGTGCCAGCAGCGAAGAGGGAGGACCCGAAAAACTGTTTTTT; CDR3: CASSEEGGPEKLFF
D: -; J: TRBJ2-3; V: TRBV4-3; size: -; DNA: TGCGCCAGCTCAAGGGGGGATACGCAGTATTTT; CDR3: CASSRGDTQYF
D: TRBD2; J: TRBJ2-1; V: TRBV7-9; size: -; DNA: TGTGCCAGCAGCTACAAAGGACTAGCATCCTACAATGAGCAGTTCTTC; CDR3: CASSYKGLASYNEQFF
D: -; J: TRBJ2-5; V: TRBV9; size: -; DNA: TGTGCCAGCAGCGTAGGCGGCGCGGACTCCCAAGAGACCCAGTACTTC; CDR3: CASSVGGADSQETQYF
D: -; J: TRBJ2-3; V: TRBV28; size: -; DNA: TGTGCCAGCAGTCCATTTGTTGAGCGGCCCCCAGATACGCAGTATTTT; CDR3: CASSPFVERPPDTQYF
D: -; J: TRBJ2-7; V: TRBV27; size: -; DNA: TGTGCCAGCTTGACGGGACTTTGGGGCGAGCAGTACTTC; CDR3: CASLTGLWGEQYF
D: TRBD1; J: TRBJ2-3; V: TRBV6-1; size: -; DNA: TGTGCCAGCAGGACAGGGGGGGGCGCCACAGATACGCAGTATTTT; CDR3: CASRTGGGATDTQYF
D: -; J: TRBJ2-7; V: TRBV30; size: -; DNA: TGTGCCTGGAGTGTAGCTGTCGGGGGCTACGAGCAGTACTTC; CDR3: CAWSVAVGGYEQYF